Each of the 21 T cell receptor beta chains below was sequenced from the same sample in a study of OX40 agonist ivuxolimab in advanced cancers. Using immunoSEQ multiplex PCR, the repertoire was profiled, and TCRdb retains in-frame clones only, with some absent. The sample lists approximately 60,000 clones, around 80% occurring once. Sequencing used CD4+ or CD8+ T cells sorted from blood, obtained in a trial of the OX40 agonist ivuxolimab. The source of these receptors is an adult with an advanced solid tumor such as melanoma, head and neck, liver or kidney cancer.

This clone was seen once. The chain is built from TRBV28 and TRBJ1-1; unclear D gene. Between the trimmed V and J ends, which lost 7 bases and 6 bases, there was a span of 12 bases. The CDR3 runs 12 residues. Germline CDR1 reads MDHEN; CDR2 reads SYDVKM. The CDR3 protein is CASISLRPEAFF. The CDR3 DNA reads TGTGCCAGCATTTCACTCCGACCTGAAGCTTTCTTT.

The chain joins TRBV20-1 to TRBJ1-1; D unresolved. This CDR3 is built from 11 residues. CDR1 is DFQATT, CDR2 SNEGSKA, per germline (reference sequence). The V end lost 3 bases, the J end lost 7 bases, and 9 bases lay between the germline ends. The CDR3 DNA follows: TGCAGTGCTAGGACAAGGGATGAAGCTTTCTTT. Its translation is CSARTRDEAFF.

V usage is TRBV7-2 and J usage is TRBJ1-1; 10 nucleotides align to TRBD1. The CDR3 covers 15 residues. Germline V lookup: CDR1 SGHTA, CDR2 FQGNSA. Germline trimming cut 5 bases from V and 8 bases from J; bases unmatched to any gene: 11. DNA for the CDR3: TGTGCCAGCAGCCTCGGGACAGGGGCCCTCCGAGAAGCTTTCTTT. Protein product: CASSLGTGALREAFF.

CDR3 region: CASSQSSGGVGKNIQYF. CDR3 in DNA: TGTGCCAGCAGCCAGTCCTCAGGGGGTGTAGGAAAAAACATTCAGTACTTC. The chain links TRBV4-2 to TRBJ2-4, with 7 bases aligning to TRBD1. CDR1 and CDR2 (germline): LGHNA, YNFKEQ. The J segment lost 4 bases and the V segment lost 3 bases, leaving 12 bases of the junction unmatched. This CDR3 is built from 17 residues.

V usage is TRBV9 and J usage is TRBJ2-5, with D hard to call. CDR1 is SGDLS and CDR2 is YYNGEE in the germline V gene. There are 15 residues in the CDR3. V dropped 0 bases and J dropped 2 bases, with 11 bases sitting between them. The chain's CDR3 is CASSVDVLRQETQYF. For the CDR3, the DNA is TGTGCCAGCAGCGTAGATGTACTCCGTCAAGAGACCCAGTACTTC.

The rearrangement links TRBV19 to TRBJ1-5, with unresolved D. Trimming cost V 0 bases and J 3 bases, with 18 bases left between them. The length of the CDR3 is 18 residues. The germline CDR1 and CDR2 sequences are LNHDA and SQIVND (reference sequence). CDR3 DNA: TGTGCCAGTAGTATAGATCCCCGATTAGGGTCGGTCAATCAGCCCCAGCATTTT. This gives the protein CASSIDPRLGSVNQPQHF.

This chain uses TRBV4-3 with TRBJ2-4; possibly TRBD1 for D (5 bases). The CDR3 length is 16 residues. Per germline, CDR1 LGHNA and CDR2 YSLEER. V lost 2 bases and J lost 0, with 11 bases in between. The CDR3 spells CASSQSATVAKNIQYF. CDR3 coding DNA: TGCGCCAGCAGCCAATCCGCGACAGTAGCCAAAAACATTCAGTACTTC.

V is TRBV2 and J is TRBJ2-3; 7 nucleotides match TRBD1. Germline V gene data show CDR1 as SNHLY and CDR2 as FYNNEI. The CDR3 consists of 17 residues. V lost 0 bases to trimming and J lost 2 bases; unmatched junction nucleotides: 8. The DNA for the CDR3 is TGTGCCAGCAGTGAAGCGCGCGAGGGGACAGACACAGATACGCAGTATTTT. The encoded protein is CASSEAREGTDTDTQYF.

In its sample, this clone was seen a few times. Other nucleotide sequences in the sample specify the same CDR3. The V gene is TRBV2, the J gene TRBJ2-1, with D possibly TRBD2 on 7 matching bases. Germline CDR1 and CDR2: SNHLY and FYNNEI. CDR3 length: 15 amino acids. V lost 6 bases, J lost 2 bases, and 14 bases lay in between. The CDR3 DNA sequence: TGTGCCAGCAGGAAAGGGGGGGGCACCTACAATGAGCAGTTCTTC. Amino acids: CASRKGGGTYNEQFF. The variable domain in full, completed from reference TRBV2 and TRBJ2-1, reads EPEVTQTPSHQVTQMGQEVILRCVPISNHLYFYWYRQILGQKVEFLVSFYNNEISEKSEIFDDQFSVERPDGSNFTLKIRSTKLEDSAMYFCASRKGGGTYNEQFFGPGTRLTVL.

CDR3 nucleotides: TGTGCCAGCAGTGAGACTGAGAGTCGACCTGAAGCTTTCTTT. Protein product: CASSETESRPEAFF. The chain combines TRBV25-1 with TRBJ1-1; no clear D gene. CDR1 MGHDK and CDR2 SYGVNS come from the germline V gene. V lost 3 bases, J lost 6 bases, and 14 bases lay in between. The length of the CDR3 is 14 residues.

This CDR3 reads CASKRQVASADEQFF. The CDR3 nucleotides are TGTGCCAGCAAGAGACAGGTGGCAAGCGCCGATGAGCAGTTCTTC. This chain links TRBV6-1 with TRBJ2-1, with a possible D match to TRBD1 (6 bases). The CDR3 runs to 15 residues. Germline CDR1 MNHNS, CDR2 SASEGT. Between the trimmed V and J ends, which lost 7 bases and 8 bases, there was a span of 21 bases.

This clone appeared a single time. This chain joins TRBV18 and TRBJ1-3; D is unresolved. V lost 3 bases to trimming and J lost 3 bases, with 12 bases between them. Germline CDR1 reads KGHSH; CDR2 reads LQKENI. The CDR3 sequence is 15 residues long. The CDR3: CASSPAEGFGNTIYF. The CDR3, as DNA: TGTGCCAGCTCACCCGCGGAAGGGTTTGGAAACACCATATATTTT.

This chain's CDR3 is CASIRGGVETQYF. In DNA, the CDR3 is TGTGCCAGCATCCGGGGAGGGGTAGAGACCCAGTACTTC. This rearrangement joins TRBV7-9 to TRBJ2-5; TRBD2 matches 7 bases. V was pared by 7 bases and J by 4 bases, with 6 bases of the junction left unmatched. The CDR3 runs 13 residues. From germline, CDR1 is SEHNR and CDR2 FQNEAQ (reference sequence).

This clone was seen only once. The J gene is TRBJ1-5, the V gene TRBV15, with 8 bases that match TRBD1. The CDR3 is 16 amino acids. Unmatched junction bases numbered 4, after V lost 3 bases and J lost 0 bases. Germline-derived CDR1 and CDR2 are LNHNV and YYDKDF (reference sequence). CDR3 nucleotides: TGTGCCACCAGCAGTGGACAGGGATATAGCAATCAGCCCCAGCATTTT. This sequence encodes CATSSGQGYSNQPQHF.

The chain is built from TRBV28 and TRBJ1-1; D is uncertain. CDR1 is MDHEN, CDR2 SYDVKM, per germline. This CDR3 contains 14 residues. V was trimmed by 2 bases and J by 0 bases, leaving 7 bases between them. In DNA, the CDR3 is TGTGCCAGCAGTTTAGTACGGTTGAACACTGAAGCTTTCTTT. Encoded protein: CASSLVRLNTEAFF.

V usage is TRBV10-3 and J usage is TRBJ1-4, with no clear D. CDR3 length: 12 amino acids. V lost 6 bases and J lost 2, with 4 bases in between. Germline V lookup: CDR1 ENHRY, CDR2 SYGVKD. CDR3 residues: CAIRGTNEKLFF. The CDR3 coding sequence is TGTGCCATCAGGGGGACTAATGAAAAACTGTTTTTT.

The chain links TRBV29-1 to TRBJ2-1; 8 bases line up with TRBD2. Germline V lookup: CDR1 SQVTM, CDR2 ANQGSEA. The CDR3 covers 16 residues. The V gene end was trimmed by 6 bases and the J gene end by 5 bases; junction bases not matched to a gene: 15. Here the CDR3 DNA reads TGCAGCGTCGTTCCCCACTTGGGACTAGGCAACAATGAGCAGTTCTTC. Translation gives CSVVPHLGLGNNEQFF.

The chain employs TRBV5-1 and TRBJ1-6; the match to TRBD1 covers 9 bases. Germline lookup yields CDR1 SGHRS and CDR2 YFSETQ. There are 14 residues in the CDR3. V shed 4 bases and J 7 bases; nucleotides not matched to a gene: 3. CDR3 residues: CASSAGQGNSPLHF. Written as DNA, the CDR3 is TGCGCCAGCAGCGCGGGACAGGGAAATTCACCCCTCCACTTT.

In DNA, the CDR3 is TGCAGCGTTGAAAAGGGGGGAAAGACCCAGTACTTC. Translation: CSVEKGGKTQYF. This sequence joins TRBV29-1 and TRBJ2-5; the D gene could be TRBD1 or TRBD2 (6 bases each). The CDR3 spans 12 residues. Germline-derived CDR1 and CDR2 are SQVTM and ANQGSEA. V dropped 2 bases and J dropped 6 bases, with 10 bases sitting between them.

This chain connects TRBV5-1 to TRBJ1-3, with D possibly matching TRBD1 (6 bases). This CDR3 comprises 15 residues. V lost 4 bases and J 0 bases, leaving 11 bases between the germline ends. The germline V gene encodes CDR1 SGHRS and CDR2 YFSETQ. The CDR3 loop is CASSPTGTSGNTIYF. The CDR3 DNA sequence: TGCGCCAGCAGCCCCACAGGGACCTCTGGAAACACCATATATTTT.

The CDR3 loop reads CASSLSRGTEAFF. The CDR3 region has the DNA TGTGCCAGCAGTTTGTCCAGGGGGACTGAAGCTTTCTTT. The chain joins TRBV27 to TRBJ1-1, with 7 nucleotides matching TRBD1. Germline CDR1 reads MNHEY; CDR2 reads SMNVEV (reference sequence). CDR3 length: 13 amino acids. V was pared by 3 bases and J by 5 bases, with 3 bases of the junction left unmatched.